This T cell receptor (beta chain) was recorded in a study of brain T cells in children with intractable seizures. Study findings and constraints: Clones missing pre-surgery may reflect undersampling of that blood sample. Only CDR3 sequence similarity suggested viral specificity, without known HCMV serostatus.

Sequencing used immunoSEQ multiplex PCR; TCRdb keeps in-frame clones, though not all of them. The sample holds roughly 69,000 clones, roughly 95% seen once. Only cases whose brain tissue showed the highest T cell transcript signatures were sequenced. Pre-surgery treatment included at least one anti-epileptic drug. CDR3 length: 13 amino acids. Trimming took off 0 bases at V and 8 bases at J, with 10 bases between the two ends. From germline, CDR1 is SEHNR and CDR2 FQNEAQ (reference sequence). In regard to this clone: Its target is unknown.

The clonotype comes from a boy less than two years old with focal cortical dysplasia and intractable seizures. Sequenced here: peripheral blood, sampled at surgery. This rearrangement joins TRBV7-9 to TRBJ1-1; D is possibly TRBD1 (6 bases). CDR3: CASSLAGAWEAFF. The CDR3 nucleotides are TGTGCCAGCAGCTTAGCGGGGGCATGGGAAGCTTTCTTT.